One and the same sample provided the 28 T cell receptor beta chains below, sequenced in a study of blood T cell repertoires in COVID-19. Profiling relied on immunoSEQ multiplex PCR, and the TCRdb table lists in-frame clones only, not all of them. The sample shows hundreds of thousands of clones, 83% of them seen only once. Sequencing used peripheral blood. All receptors derive from a woman in her 50s with acute or convalescent COVID-19.

This clone has just one count. The V and J genes are TRBV6-1 and TRBJ2-5, with D possibly being TRBD2 (6 bases). CDR1 and CDR2 from the germline V gene are MNHNS and SASEGT. V was trimmed by 1 base and J by 3 bases, leaving 6 bases between them. The length of the CDR3 is 13 residues. This CDR3 is CASSEGGEETQYF. CDR3 in DNA: TGTGCCAGCAGTGAAGGGGGGGAAGAGACCCAGTACTTC.

In this sample, this clone turned up once. The rearrangement links TRBV20-1 to TRBJ2-7, with D unresolved. The CDR3 spans 12 residues. V lost 3 bases and J lost 3, with 9 bases in between. Looked up from germline, CDR1 is DFQATT and CDR2 is SNEGSKA (reference sequence). This CDR3 is CSASPTGYEQYF. The CDR3 bases are TGCAGTGCTAGTCCGACGGGCTACGAGCAGTACTTC.

The rearrangement links TRBV6-6 to TRBJ2-7, with TRBD2 matching 10 bases. CDR1 and CDR2 from the germline V gene are MNHNY and SVGAGI (reference sequence). J gave up 2 bases and V 2 bases, and 6 bases lay outside the gene matches. The CDR3 spans 16 residues. The CDR3: CASSYNPSGGTYEQYF. CDR3 in DNA: TGTGCCAGCAGTTACAATCCTAGCGGGGGAACCTACGAGCAGTACTTC.

The chain is built from TRBV18 and TRBJ1-1, with 7 bases identical to TRBD1. The CDR3 is made up of 15 amino acids. Trimming at V came to 2 bases and at J to 1 base, leaving 4 bases not matched to a gene. Germline V gene lookup returns CDR1 KGHSH and CDR2 LQKENI. CDR3 bases: TGTGCCAGCTCACCAGGACAGGCTGGGAACACTGAAGCTTTCTTT. Translating it yields CASSPGQAGNTEAFF. Drawing the rest from reference TRBV18 and TRBJ1-1, the complete variable domain is NAGVMQNPRHLVRRRGQEARLRCSPMKGHSHVYWYRQLPEEGLKFMVYLQKENIIDESGMPKERFSAEFPKEGPSILRIQQVVRGDSAAYFCASSPGQAGNTEAFFGQGTRLTVV.

The rearrangement links TRBV18 to TRBJ2-2, with D uncertain. CDR1 KGHSH and CDR2 LQKENI come from the germline V gene. The ends were cut back, 6 bases at V and 1 base at J, with 6 bases in the middle. The CDR3 is 13 amino acids. The CDR3 reads CASSRLNTGELFF. CDR3 DNA: TGTGCCAGCTCGCGGCTGAACACCGGGGAGCTGTTTTTT.

The CDR3 DNA reads as TGTGCCAGCTCAGCCGGGACTAGCGGGACAACCGGGGAGCTGTTTTTT. Translating gives CASSAGTSGTTGELFF. The chain combines TRBV18 with TRBJ2-2, with TRBD2 matching over 13 bases. Trimming at V came to 5 bases and at J to 5 bases, leaving 5 bases not matched to a gene. CDR3 length equals 16 residues. Germline V CDR1 and CDR2: KGHSH, LQKENI.

This clone occurred a few times. The genes are TRBV12-3 or TRBV12-4 and TRBJ2-7; D gene ambiguous. Deletions cut 6 bases from V and 7 bases from J, with 13 bases between. This CDR3 is 12 amino acids long. In nucleotides, the CDR3 is TGTGCCAGCAGCCCAAGAGGCGTGGAGCAGTACTTC. Protein product: CASSPRGVEQYF.

The chain carries TRBV5-4 and TRBJ2-7, with D perhaps matching TRBD2 (5 bases). V was cut by 2 bases and J by 6 bases, with 6 bases left in between. This CDR3 is built from 11 residues. Germline CDR1 and CDR2: SGHNT and YYREEE (reference sequence). CDR3 sequence: CASSFGGEQYF. Here the CDR3 DNA reads TGTGCCAGCAGCTTTGGAGGCGAGCAGTACTTC.

As concerns this clone: In the same sample, other DNA sequences code for this CDR3. CDR3 loop: CASSPSSGNYEQYF. CDR3 in DNA: TGTGCCAGCAGCCCCTCATCGGGGAACTACGAGCAGTACTTC. J is TRBJ2-7 and V is TRBV3-1 (or the pseudogene TRBV3-2); weak D call: TRBD2 (5 bases). Germline V gene lookup returns CDR1 LGHDT and CDR2 YNNKEL (reference sequence). Trimming removed 4 bases from V and 3 bases from J, with 13 bases in between. This CDR3 contains 14 residues.

On this clone: The same CDR3 arises from other DNA sequences in this sample as well. The gene calls are TRBV19 and TRBJ2-7; 8 bases are shared with TRBD1. The CDR3 has 14 residues. V gave up 6 bases and J gave up 4 bases; unmatched junction bases: 8. From germline, CDR1 is LNHDA and CDR2 SQIVND (reference sequence). CDR3 DNA sequence: TGTGCCAGTAGCCCTGGGACAGGATCATACGAGCAGTACTTC. Translating gives CASSPGTGSYEQYF.

The chain links TRBV3-1 (or the pseudogene TRBV3-2) to TRBJ2-7; 9 nucleotides align to TRBD1. Germline V gene lookup returns CDR1 LGHDT and CDR2 YNNKEL (reference sequence). This CDR3 has 14 residues. Trimming cost V 5 bases and J 4 bases; bases outside gene matches: 6. CDR3 nucleotide sequence: TGTGCCAGCAGCTTCCGGGACAGGGCTTACGAGCAGTACTTC. Protein product: CASSFRDRAYEQYF.

This sequence joins TRBV9 and TRBJ1-2; D is undetermined. CDR3 length: 11 amino acids. V dropped 4 bases and J dropped 8 bases, with 9 bases sitting between them. In germline, CDR1 is SGDLS, CDR2 YYNGEE. CDR3 nucleotide sequence: TGTGCCAGCAGCTCCCGGTTGGGCTACACCTTC. The encoded protein is CASSSRLGYTF.

This chain connects TRBV2 to TRBJ2-3; TRBD1 matches at 9 bases. Looked up from germline, CDR1 is SNHLY and CDR2 is FYNNEI. CDR3 length equals 15 residues. J was trimmed by 1 base and V by 5 bases; bases with no gene match: 4. CDR3 DNA sequence: TGTGCCAGCAGTCGACAGGGGGAAGGCACAGATACGCAGTATTTT. The encoded protein is CASSRQGEGTDTQYF.

The chain carries TRBV9 and TRBJ2-2, with D perhaps TRBD1 (5 bases). The CDR3 has 16 amino acids. Germline values: CDR1 SGDLS, CDR2 YYNGEE. Deletions cut 3 bases from V and 2 bases from J, with 14 bases between. The CDR3 sequence is CASSARVGVNTGELFF. The CDR3 nucleotides read TGTGCCAGCAGCGCCCGAGTAGGGGTAAACACCGGGGAGCTGTTTTTT. Combining the CDR3 with reference TRBV9 and TRBJ2-2 gives the whole variable domain DSGVTQTPKHLITATGQRVTLRCSPRSGDLSVYWYQQSLDQGLQFLIQYYNGEERAKGNILERFSAQQFPDLHSELNLSSLELGDSALYFCASSARVGVNTGELFFGEGSRLTVL.

The genes are TRBV4-2 and TRBJ2-7, with TRBD1 matching 9 bases. The CDR3 has 14 residues. V lost 4 bases to trimming and J lost 3 bases; unmatched junction nucleotides: 4. Looked up from germline, CDR1 is LGHNA and CDR2 is YNFKEQ. The CDR3 coding sequence is TGTGCCAGCAGCCGAGGGGACAGGGACTACGAGCAGTACTTC. Protein sequence: CASSRGDRDYEQYF.

This rearrangement joins TRBV5-1 to TRBJ1-1, with 11 bases fitting TRBD1. The CDR3 contains 16 residues. V trimming: 0 bases; J trimming: 4 bases; junction bases outside the gene matches: 5. Germline V gene data show CDR1 as SGHRS and CDR2 as YFSETQ. The CDR3 here is CASSLAGTGGGTEAFF. CDR3 DNA: TGCGCCAGCAGCTTGGCGGGGACAGGGGGAGGCACTGAAGCTTTCTTT.

This chain joins TRBV29-1 and TRBJ2-7, with 9 bases lining up with TRBD2. V lost 5 bases to trimming and J lost 2 bases; unmatched junction nucleotides: 4. From germline, CDR1 is SQVTM and CDR2 ANQGSEA. The CDR3 runs 13 residues. The DNA for the CDR3 is TGCAGCGTTCTAGCGGGATGGACCTACGAGCAGTACTTC. Protein: CSVLAGWTYEQYF.

The rearrangement joins TRBV4-1 to TRBJ2-5; possibly TRBD1 for D (6 bases). This CDR3 is built from 15 residues. V lost 0 bases and J lost 2, with 10 bases in between. Germline loops: CDR1 MGHRA, CDR2 YSYEKL. The CDR3 region is CASSQDDGQQETQYF. CDR3 nucleotides: TGCGCCAGCAGCCAAGATGACGGACAGCAAGAGACCCAGTACTTC.

J is TRBJ2-3 and V is TRBV15; 7 bases agree with TRBD1. The CDR3 length is 15 residues. V was pared by 4 bases and J by 4 bases, with 8 bases of the junction left unmatched. Germline values: CDR1 LNHNV, CDR2 YYDKDF (reference sequence). CDR3 in DNA: TGTGCCACCAGCATTGACAGGGAAGGGGCAGATACGCAGTATTTT. Amino acid sequence: CATSIDREGADTQYF.

Only a few counts were recorded for this clone. The V gene is TRBV2, the J gene TRBJ2-5; the match to TRBD1 covers 7 bases. V lost 6 bases to trimming and J lost 5 bases; unmatched junction nucleotides: 9. The CDR3 runs 14 residues. Germline V CDR1 and CDR2: SNHLY, FYNNEI. In nucleotides, the CDR3 is TGTGCCAGCAGCGCAACAGGGGACGGCGAGACCCAGTACTTC. It yields the protein CASSATGDGETQYF.

The chain links TRBV6-5 to TRBJ1-1, with D possibly being TRBD1 (5 bases). The CDR3 is made up of 13 amino acids. Between the trimmed V and J ends, which lost 6 bases and 5 bases, there was a span of 13 bases. Germline V gene lookup returns CDR1 MNHEY and CDR2 SVGAGI. CDR3 residues: CASSQDGGTEAFF. The CDR3 DNA reads as TGTGCCAGCAGCCAGGACGGGGGTACTGAAGCTTTCTTT.

The rearrangement joins TRBV28 to TRBJ2-2, with 10 bases aligning to TRBD1. The V and J ends lost 4 bases and 5 bases, in that order; junction bases with no gene match: 7. In germline, CDR1 is MDHEN, CDR2 SYDVKM. The CDR3 spans 16 residues. The chain's CDR3 is CASSSIGTGETGELFF. DNA of the CDR3: TGTGCCAGCAGTTCTATCGGGACAGGGGAAACCGGGGAGCTGTTTTTT.

The V call is TRBV5-1, the J call TRBJ2-3; a possible D gene is TRBD1 (6 bases). The germline V and J ends were trimmed by 0 bases and 3 bases, with 23 bases remaining between them. Germline V gives CDR1 SGHRS, CDR2 YFSETQ. The CDR3 has 19 amino acids. The CDR3 DNA reads TGCGCCAGCAGCTTGGCCCCGGGTAGAAACAGGGTCGGGACAGATACGCAGTATTTT. It is translated as CASSLAPGRNRVGTDTQYF.

The V and J genes are TRBV29-1 and TRBJ1-2; tentatively, D is TRBD1 (6 bases). V was trimmed by 7 bases and J by 0 bases, leaving 12 bases between them. This CDR3 contains 13 residues. Germline V gene sequence: CDR1 SQVTM, CDR2 ANQGSEA. The CDR3 region has the DNA TGCAGCGCGACGGGGGGGCCTAACTATGGCTACACCTTC. It codes for CSATGGPNYGYTF.

This sequence joins TRBV6-5 and TRBJ2-5; D possibly corresponds to TRBD1 (6 bases). V was shortened by 6 bases and J by 3 bases, with 8 bases between the two germline ends. The CDR3 sequence is 12 residues long. The germline CDR1 and CDR2 sequences are MNHEY and SVGAGI. The CDR3 reads CASSRQEETQYF. The CDR3 DNA reads TGTGCCAGCAGCCGACAGGAAGAGACCCAGTACTTC.

The chain uses TRBV6-6 and TRBJ2-3; possible D gene TRBD2, 5 bases. The V end was cut by 0 bases, the J end by 2 bases, with 12 bases between. The CDR3 consists of 16 residues. Germline CDR1 MNHNY, CDR2 SVGAGI (reference sequence). CDR3 nucleotide sequence: TGTGCCAGCAGTTACTCGTTGAGGGATACCACAGATACGCAGTATTTT. The encoded protein is CASSYSLRDTTDTQYF.

The rearrangement uses TRBV9 and TRBJ2-5; D is possibly TRBD2 (6 bases). V was trimmed by 4 bases and J by 5 bases, leaving 15 bases between them. Germline assignment: CDR1 SGDLS and CDR2 YYNGEE. The length of the CDR3 is 14 residues. Written as DNA, the CDR3 is TGTGCCAGCAGCCTCGCAGGAGGGCACGAGACCCAGTACTTC. Its protein product is CASSLAGGHETQYF. The variable domain in full, completed from reference TRBV9 and TRBJ2-5, reads DSGVTQTPKHLITATGQRVTLRCSPRSGDLSVYWYQQSLDQGLQFLIQYYNGEERAKGNILERFSAQQFPDLHSELNLSSLELGDSALYFCASSLAGGHETQYFGPGTRLLVL.

The table lists this clone with a few counts. The chain carries TRBV9 and TRBJ2-7, with D perhaps TRBD2 (6 bases). The germline V gene has CDR1 SGDLS and CDR2 YYNGEE. V dropped 2 bases and J dropped 2 bases, with 23 bases sitting between them. The CDR3 is made up of 18 amino acids. The CDR3 DNA sequence: TGTGCCAGCAGCGTTGGCCCATTGTCAGGACTAAATGCCTACGAGCAGTACTTC. Its protein product is CASSVGPLSGLNAYEQYF.